Shown below are 20 T cell receptor beta chains from a single sample sequenced in a study of cytomegalovirus exposure and HLA in healthy donors. Researchers ran the PCR with 60 Vbeta and 13 Jbeta primers. This table comes from immunoSEQ multiplex PCR, and its TCRdb copy is limited to in-frame clones, with some not included. The table lists 150,000 to 200,000 clones, about 79% of them singletons, with 0.98% in the top ten. The material sequenced was PBMCs. The receptors were gathered from a woman in her fifties or sixties in good health and CMV-seropositive.

The genes are TRBV19 and TRBJ1-3; possible D gene TRBD1, 5 bases. Germline V lookup: CDR1 LNHDA, CDR2 SQIVND (reference sequence). The CDR3 is made up of 14 amino acids. V was cut by 6 bases and J by 0 bases, with 9 bases left in between. CDR3 protein: CASSQTVSGNTIYF. The CDR3 DNA follows: TGTGCCAGTAGCCAGACAGTCTCTGGAAACACCATATATTTT.

The chain is built from TRBV2 and TRBJ1-1; TRBD1 matches at 11 bases. From germline, CDR1 is SNHLY and CDR2 FYNNEI. The V and J ends lost 6 bases and 2 bases, in that order; junction bases with no gene match: 5. The CDR3 covers 15 residues. The CDR3 sequence: CASRARTGGNTEAFF. The CDR3 DNA follows: TGTGCCAGCAGGGCTAGGACAGGGGGCAACACTGAAGCTTTCTTT.

This CDR3 is CASAELSPRSGYEQYF. As DNA, the CDR3 is TGCGCCAGCGCCGAACTCAGTCCCAGATCGGGGTACGAGCAGTACTTC. The chain is built from TRBV5-1 and TRBJ2-7; D is perhaps TRBD2 (5 bases). V dropped 7 bases and J dropped 4 bases, with 24 bases sitting between them. This CDR3 is 16 amino acids long. Germline CDR1 SGHRS, CDR2 YFSETQ.

This rearrangement joins TRBV5-4 to TRBJ2-3, with 12 bases lining up with TRBD2. Germline CDR1 SGHNT, CDR2 YYREEE (reference sequence). There are 16 residues in the CDR3. Trimming at V came to 4 bases and at J to 0 bases, leaving 3 bases not matched to a gene. CDR3 amino acids: CASSAGTSGSTDTQYF. CDR3 DNA sequence: TGTGCCAGCAGCGCAGGGACTAGCGGGAGCACAGATACGCAGTATTTT.

This CDR3 is CASSPPYGGGSKQYF. CDR3 bases: TGTGCCAGCAGCCCCCCCTATGGGGGGGGTAGTAAGCAGTACTTC. The chain employs TRBV7-9 and TRBJ2-7; TRBD2 matches at 7 bases. The CDR3 is made up of 15 amino acids. V gave up 5 bases and J gave up 8 bases; unmatched junction bases: 15. Germline CDR1 is SEHNR and CDR2 is FQNEAQ (reference sequence). Supplemented by reference TRBV7-9 and TRBJ2-7, the full variable domain reads DTGVSQNPRHKITKRGQNVTFRCDPISEHNRLYWYRQTLGQGPEFLTYFQNEAQLEKSRLLSDRFSAERPKGSFSTLEIQRTEQGDSAMYLCASSPPYGGGSKQYFGPGTRLTVT.

The gene calls are TRBV14 and TRBJ1-2; 11 nucleotides align to TRBD1. The CDR3 covers 16 residues. The ends lost 8 bases at V and 3 bases at J; junction bases unmatched: 11. The V gene's germline CDR1 is SGHDN and CDR2 FVKESK. CDR3 nucleotides: TGTGCCAGCCGATTCCGGGACAGGGGGATGGACTATGGCTACACCTTC. Its protein is CASRFRDRGMDYGYTF.

The chain employs TRBV2 and TRBJ2-7; D is possibly TRBD2 (5 bases). The CDR3 is 14 amino acids. The V end was cut by 1 base, the J end by 3 bases, with 10 bases between. Germline CDR1 and CDR2: SNHLY and FYNNEI. In nucleotides, the CDR3 is TGTGCCAGCAGTGAAGGAGCCCGGGGCTACGAGCAGTACTTC. It is translated as CASSEGARGYEQYF.

The rearrangement joins TRBV29-1 to TRBJ2-7; 9 nucleotides match TRBD2. With V trimmed by 3 bases and J by 2 bases, 2 bases remained unmatched. Germline values: CDR1 SQVTM, CDR2 ANQGSEA. The CDR3 is made up of 13 amino acids. In nucleotides, the CDR3 is TGCAGCGTTGATGGCGGGAGGGCCTACGAGCAGTACTTC. Translated: CSVDGGRAYEQYF.

This clone was seen a few times. The chain recombines TRBV7-2 with TRBJ1-4; the match to TRBD1 covers 7 bases. With 5 bases clipped from V and 5 bases from J, the junction kept 11 bases outside the gene matches. Per germline, CDR1 SGHTA and CDR2 FQGNSA. CDR3 size: 16 residues. The CDR3 DNA reads as TGTGCCAGCAGCCTCACATCCGGACAGGCAAATGAAAAACTGTTTTTT. Amino acid sequence: CASSLTSGQANEKLFF.

The rearrangement links TRBV9 to TRBJ1-4, with 7 bases matching TRBD1. Germline V CDR1 and CDR2: SGDLS, YYNGEE. J was trimmed by 5 bases and V by 4 bases; bases with no gene match: 8. The CDR3 sequence is 15 residues long. DNA of the CDR3: TGTGCCAGCAGCCCCTCCGGGACAGTCAATGAAAAACTGTTTTTT. This encodes CASSPSGTVNEKLFF.

The chain employs TRBV28 and TRBJ2-5; D may be TRBD1 (6 bases). The CDR3 extends over 13 amino acids. CDR1 MDHEN and CDR2 SYDVKM come from the germline V gene. The V and J ends lost 6 bases and 3 bases respectively, with 11 bases between them. The CDR3 region has the DNA TGTGCCAGCAGCTTAGGACAGAAAGAGACCCAGTACTTC. This codes for CASSLGQKETQYF. Filled out from reference TRBV28 and TRBJ2-5, the complete variable domain reads DVKVTQSSRYLVKRTGEKVFLECVQDMDHENMFWYRQDPGLGLRLIYFSYDVKMKEKGDIPEGYSVSREKKERFSLILESASTNQTSMYLCASSLGQKETQYFGPGTRLLVL.

The CDR3 reads CASGATGTANGNEQFF. CDR3 sequence (DNA): TGTGCTAGTGGGGCAACCGGGACAGCCAATGGCAATGAGCAGTTCTTC. This chain joins TRBV12-5 and TRBJ2-1; the match to TRBD1 covers 7 bases. V shed 6 bases and J 6 bases; nucleotides not matched to a gene: 14. Germline V lookup: CDR1 LGHNT, CDR2 FRNRAP. The CDR3 is 16 residues long.

V and J are TRBV5-1 and TRBJ2-3; maybe TRBD2 (5 bases). The CDR3 loop spans 15 amino acids. Germline V gives CDR1 SGHRS, CDR2 YFSETQ. Trimming stripped 2 bases from V and 2 bases from J, with 12 bases between. The CDR3 sequence is CASSFGLADTDTQYF. CDR3 in DNA: TGCGCCAGCAGCTTTGGTCTAGCAGACACAGATACGCAGTATTTT.

This clone was detected only a few times. V is TRBV19 and J is TRBJ2-5, with TRBD2 as a possible D gene (5 bases). The CDR3 covers 15 residues. V lost 5 bases and J 0 bases, leaving 13 bases between the germline ends. CDR1 and CDR2 from the germline V gene are LNHDA and SQIVND (reference sequence). CDR3 residues: CASSRNLGDQETQYF. The CDR3 coding sequence is TGTGCCAGTAGTCGGAACCTCGGGGACCAAGAGACCCAGTACTTC.

This chain links TRBV25-1 with TRBJ1-1, with 7 nucleotides matching TRBD1. V dropped 7 bases and J dropped 2; count of bases not matched to a gene: 13. CDR3 length equals 16 residues. Germline V gene data show CDR1 as MGHDK and CDR2 as SYGVNS. CDR3 region: CASTRLDDRVNTEAFF. The CDR3 DNA reads TGTGCCAGCACAAGGCTTGACGACAGGGTCAACACTGAAGCTTTCTTT.

The V and J genes are TRBV2 and TRBJ2-3; tentative D call: TRBD2 (5 bases). The CDR3 extends over 13 amino acids. The V and J ends lost 8 bases and 2 bases respectively, with 11 bases between them. Germline CDR1 is SNHLY and CDR2 is FYNNEI. This chain's CDR3 is CASATRDTDTQYF. CDR3 coding DNA: TGTGCCAGCGCCACTAGAGACACAGATACGCAGTATTTT.

The chain combines TRBV4-1 with TRBJ1-2, with TRBD1 as a possible D gene (5 bases). CDR3 length: 15 amino acids. Germline V gives CDR1 MGHRA, CDR2 YSYEKL. Between the trimmed V and J ends, which lost 4 bases and 8 bases, there was a span of 20 bases. CDR3 sequence (DNA): TGCGCCAGCAGCCCGGAAGACAGAAGAGGTTTGGGCTACACCTTC. This encodes CASSPEDRRGLGYTF.

This chain connects TRBV2 to TRBJ2-5; D possibly corresponds to TRBD1 (6 bases). Germline CDR1 and CDR2: SNHLY and FYNNEI. The length of the CDR3 is 15 residues. V dropped 2 bases and J dropped 9 bases, with 19 bases sitting between them. CDR3 amino acids: CASSEYPVVSGAQYF. The CDR3 DNA reads TGTGCCAGCAGTGAATATCCGGTAGTTTCAGGGGCCCAGTACTTC. The variable domain in full, completed from reference TRBV2 and TRBJ2-5, reads EPEVTQTPSHQVTQMGQEVILRCVPISNHLYFYWYRQILGQKVEFLVSFYNNEISEKSEIFDDQFSVERPDGSNFTLKIRSTKLEDSAMYFCASSEYPVVSGAQYFGPGTRLLVL.

The chain carries TRBV5-4 and TRBJ1-2; D is perhaps TRBD1 (6 bases). This CDR3 has 15 residues. Germline loops: CDR1 SGHNT, CDR2 YYREEE (reference sequence). Between the trimmed V and J ends, which lost 0 bases and 4 bases, there was a span of 13 bases. CDR3 sequence reads: CASSLGQGSGYGYTF. The CDR3 DNA reads as TGTGCCAGCAGCTTGGGGCAGGGGTCGGGCTATGGCTACACCTTC.

The J gene is TRBJ2-7, the V gene TRBV7-9, with 9 bases that match TRBD2. The CDR3 covers 16 residues. Trimming cost V 1 base and J 0 bases; bases outside gene matches: 4. Germline CDR1 SEHNR, CDR2 FQNEAQ (reference sequence). The CDR3 region has the DNA TGTGCCAGCAGCTTAGGGAGCGGGGGGCTCTCCTACGAGCAGTACTTC. It codes for CASSLGSGGLSYEQYF.